Below are 26 T cell receptor beta chains sequenced from a single sample in a study of PD-1 blockade in classical Hodgkin lymphoma. Time point in this sample: cycle 4 day 1 (C4D1), after less than 7 weeks of nivolumab. Every patient had relapsed following autologous stem cell transplantation, and cohorts differed in brentuximab vedotin exposure. Assay used: immunoSEQ multiplex PCR; TCRdb lists only in-frame clones, some missing. Here the sample spans some 27,000 clones, around three quarters being singletons. The sequences come from peripheral blood mononuclear cells (PBMCs), collected before the fourth cycle of nivolumab. The receptors stem from a human donor with classical Hodgkin lymphoma.

This chain links TRBV7-2 with TRBJ2-1, with D tentatively TRBD1 or TRBD2 (5 bases each). V lost 1 base, J lost 4 bases, and 14 bases lay in between. CDR3 length equals 16 residues. Germline CDR1 SGHTA, CDR2 FQGNSA. CDR3 in amino acids: CASSLDGARRYNEQFF. The CDR3, as DNA: TGTGCCAGCAGCTTAGACGGGGCTAGAAGATACAATGAGCAGTTCTTC. The whole variable domain, filled in from reference TRBV7-2 and TRBJ2-1, reads GAGVSQSPSNKVTEKGKDVELRCDPISGHTALYWYRQSLGQGLEFLIYFQGNSAPDKSGLPSDRFSAERTGGSVSTLTIQRTQQEDSAVYLCASSLDGARRYNEQFFGPGTRLTVL.

CDR3 coding DNA: TGTGCCAGCTCCCCGGACAGGGGGCGCGGCGGGGAGCTGTTTTTT. Its translation: CASSPDRGRGGELFF. This chain links TRBV18 with TRBJ2-2; TRBD1 agrees at 11 bases. The CDR3 is made up of 15 amino acids. V gave up 6 bases and J gave up 7 bases; unmatched junction bases: 7. The V gene's germline CDR1 is KGHSH and CDR2 LQKENI.

This chain uses TRBV10-3 with TRBJ2-5; 8 positions agree with TRBD1. The trim removed 0 bases at V and 5 bases at J, leaving 8 bases unmatched. The CDR3 sequence is 16 residues long. Germline V gene sequence: CDR1 ENHRY, CDR2 SYGVKD. The CDR3: CAISESRSGGQETQYF. The CDR3 DNA is TGTGCCATCAGTGAGTCTAGGTCAGGGGGCCAGGAGACCCAGTACTTC.

This clone appeared once. V gene TRBV13 combines with J gene TRBJ2-7; 13 nucleotides line up with TRBD2. Germline lookup yields CDR1 PRHDT and CDR2 FYEKMQ (reference sequence). CDR3 size: 16 residues. The V gene end was trimmed by 0 bases and the J gene end by 3 bases; junction bases not matched to a gene: 2. CDR3 in DNA: TGTGCCAGCAGCTTAGGGGGACTAGCGGGATTCTACGAGCAGTACTTC. It is translated as CASSLGGLAGFYEQYF.

This clone has just one count. The chain combines TRBV6-1 with TRBJ1-1; 8 nucleotides align to TRBD1. The CDR3 is 13 residues long. Germline CDR1 MNHNS, CDR2 SASEGT. V was clipped by 6 bases and J by 5 bases; unmatched bases: 5. CDR3 residues: CASRQGAGTEAFF. The DNA of the CDR3 is TGTGCCAGCAGGCAGGGGGCAGGTACTGAAGCTTTCTTT.

The chain joins TRBV28 to TRBJ2-6; D remains unclear. This CDR3 comprises 13 residues. Trimming stripped 4 bases from V and 2 bases from J, with 3 bases between. Germline loops: CDR1 MDHEN, CDR2 SYDVKM. The CDR3 DNA is TGTGCCAGCAGTTCAGCTGGGGCCAACGTCCTGACTTTC. It encodes CASSSAGANVLTF.

The chain is built from TRBV5-4 and TRBJ2-7; D may be TRBD2 (6 bases). V was trimmed by 1 base and J by 4 bases, leaving 21 bases between them. This CDR3 comprises 17 residues. CDR1 is SGHNT, CDR2 YYREEE, per germline (reference sequence). This CDR3 is CASSLSGAGGRKYEQYF. The CDR3 DNA is TGTGCCAGCAGCTTGTCTGGGGCCGGAGGGAGGAAATACGAGCAGTACTTC.

The chain combines TRBV18 with TRBJ1-1; no reliable D call. The length of the CDR3 is 13 residues. Trimming took off 4 bases at V and 1 base at J, with 7 bases between the two ends. Germline V gene lookup returns CDR1 KGHSH and CDR2 LQKENI. The CDR3 protein is CASSQAGNTEAFF. In nucleotides, the CDR3 is TGTGCCAGCTCACAGGCGGGGAACACTGAAGCTTTCTTT. The entire variable domain, with the rest obtained from reference TRBV18 and TRBJ1-1, is as follows: NAGVMQNPRHLVRRRGQEARLRCSPMKGHSHVYWYRQLPEEGLKFMVYLQKENIIDESGMPKERFSAEFPKEGPSILRIQQVVRGDSAAYFCASSQAGNTEAFFGQGTRLTVV.

To note about this clone: At one end the junction does not follow the germline gene, possibly because of a read error. The chain is built from TRBV7-7 and TRBJ2-5; the match to TRBD2 covers 9 bases. The germline V gene has CDR1 SSHAT and CDR2 FNYEAQ (reference sequence). This CDR3 has 14 amino acids. In DNA form, the CDR3 reads TGTGCTAGCAGCCGAAGCGGGAGGAGTGAGACCCAGTACTTC. As protein: CASSRSGRSETQYF.

The chain is built from TRBV5-1 and TRBJ1-2, with 11 nucleotides matching TRBD1. The CDR3 has 17 residues. The V gene's germline CDR1 is SGHRS and CDR2 YFSETQ. Unmatched junction bases numbered 4, after V lost 0 bases and J lost 0 bases. The CDR3 coding sequence is TGCGCCAGCAGCTTGGACGGGACAGGGGGAGCTAACTATGGCTACACCTTC. It encodes CASSLDGTGGANYGYTF.

V and J are TRBV14 and TRBJ2-3; 13 bases fit TRBD2. The CDR3 runs to 15 residues. V gave up 1 base and J gave up 10 bases; unmatched junction bases: 5. Germline CDR1 is SGHDN and CDR2 is FVKESK. In nucleotides, the CDR3 is TGTGCCAGCAGCCAAGTAACTAGCGGGAGGGCGGCGCAGTATTTT. As protein: CASSQVTSGRAAQYF.

J is TRBJ2-7 and V is TRBV5-4, with 7 bases fitting TRBD1. Germline assignment: CDR1 SGHNT and CDR2 YYREEE (reference sequence). V was clipped by 4 bases and J by 3 bases; unmatched bases: 7. The CDR3 has 14 amino acids. CDR3 in amino acids: CASSLRDSIYEQYF. As DNA, the CDR3 is TGTGCCAGCAGCCTCCGGGACAGCATCTACGAGCAGTACTTC.

The rearrangement links TRBV6-1 to TRBJ2-7; no reliable D call. CDR1 is MNHNS and CDR2 is SASEGT in the germline V gene. V was clipped by 6 bases and J by 4 bases, with 13 bases between them. The CDR3 runs 13 residues. The CDR3: CASRRALTYEQYF. CDR3 sequence (DNA): TGTGCCAGCAGGAGAGCACTTACATACGAGCAGTACTTC.

The chain has TRBV5-1 and TRBJ2-3; D is perhaps TRBD2 (6 bases). The germline V gene has CDR1 SGHRS and CDR2 YFSETQ. The V end was cut by 0 bases, the J end by 0 bases, with 8 bases between. The CDR3 runs 15 residues. The CDR3: CASSLVGGSTDTQYF. The CDR3 nucleotides read TGCGCCAGCAGCTTGGTCGGGGGAAGCACAGATACGCAGTATTTT.

Written as DNA, the CDR3 is TGTGCCAGCAGTCTCACACTAGCACACGAGCAGTACTTC. It translates to CASSLTLAHEQYF. This sequence joins TRBV6-1 and TRBJ2-7; perhaps TRBD2 as D (6 bases). V gave up 5 bases and J gave up 5 bases, with 13 bases separating them. The CDR3 covers 13 residues. Looked up from germline, CDR1 is MNHNS and CDR2 is SASEGT.

This clone was counted only a few times. The chain is built from TRBV5-1 and TRBJ1-1, with TRBD1 matching 9 bases. The germline V gene encodes CDR1 SGHRS and CDR2 YFSETQ. The CDR3 spans 14 residues. V shed 0 bases and J 6 bases; nucleotides not matched to a gene: 3. The CDR3 protein is CASSLGRTGAEAFF. The CDR3 DNA reads TGCGCCAGCAGCTTGGGGAGGACAGGGGCTGAAGCTTTCTTT.

This clone appeared a few times. The chain employs TRBV27 and TRBJ2-2; no clear D. The CDR3 loop spans 16 amino acids. Trimming removed 2 bases at V and 7 bases at J, with 17 bases between. The germline V gene encodes CDR1 MNHEY and CDR2 SMNVEV (reference sequence). The CDR3 nucleotides are TGTGCCAGCAGTTTACGTGAACCGCCCAAGGGCGGGGAGCTGTTTTTT. This sequence encodes CASSLREPPKGGELFF.

The chain couples TRBV7-9 to TRBJ2-3; D is perhaps TRBD2 (6 bases). CDR1 is SEHNR and CDR2 is FQNEAQ in the germline V gene (reference sequence). The CDR3 runs 13 residues. V was shortened by 8 bases and J by 6 bases, with 15 bases between the two germline ends. CDR3 region: CASGETSRDTQYF. CDR3 DNA: TGTGCCAGCGGGGAGACTAGTCGGGATACGCAGTATTTT.

The chain combines TRBV11-2 with TRBJ2-7; tentative D call: TRBD1 (6 bases). There are 14 residues in the CDR3. V was cut by 4 bases and J by 5 bases, with 15 bases left in between. CDR1 and CDR2 from the germline V gene are SGHAT and FQNNGV. The CDR3 sequence is CASSSQGIRDEQYF. In DNA form, the CDR3 reads TGTGCCAGCAGCTCTCAGGGGATCCGGGACGAGCAGTACTTC.

The rearrangement joins TRBV6-1 to TRBJ1-2, with no clear D. Looked up from germline, CDR1 is MNHNS and CDR2 is SASEGT. This CDR3 region has 13 residues. The V gene lost 6 bases and the J gene lost 8 bases, with 16 bases spanning the gap. Here the CDR3 reads CASSPQPLKGYTF. The CDR3 DNA reads as TGTGCCAGCAGCCCGCAGCCTCTTAAGGGCTACACCTTC.

The V gene is TRBV2, the J gene TRBJ2-7; D might be TRBD2 (5 bases). The CDR3 spans 13 residues. In germline, CDR1 is SNHLY, CDR2 FYNNEI. V lost 5 bases and J lost 2, with 10 bases in between. The CDR3 region is CASSLLAPYEQYF. The DNA of the CDR3 is TGTGCCAGCAGTCTCCTAGCTCCCTACGAGCAGTACTTC.

The CDR3, as DNA: TGTGCCAGCACCTTCCCGGGACCCCACTCCTACGAGCAGTACTTC. This codes for CASTFPGPHSYEQYF. The chain couples TRBV6-1 to TRBJ2-7; D is perhaps TRBD1 or TRBD2 (5 bases each). CDR1 is MNHNS, CDR2 SASEGT, per germline. The length of the CDR3 is 15 residues. The ends were cut back, 7 bases at V and 0 bases at J, with 16 bases in the middle.

The rearrangement uses TRBV7-3 and TRBJ2-3, with TRBD2 identical over 10 bases. Trimming took 5 bases from V and 3 from J; bases not matched to a gene: 8. Germline lookup yields CDR1 SGHTA and CDR2 FQGTGA. The CDR3 has 16 residues. The CDR3 region is CASSQRAGGPTDTQYF. CDR3 DNA: TGTGCCAGCAGCCAAAGAGCGGGAGGGCCTACAGATACGCAGTATTTT.

This chain links TRBV19 with TRBJ2-1, with TRBD1 identical over 9 bases. This CDR3 is 16 amino acids long. CDR1 LNHDA and CDR2 SQIVND come from the germline V gene (reference sequence). The ends lost 1 base at V and 4 bases at J; junction bases unmatched: 5. The CDR3 loop is CASSIGTGTGYNEQFF. The CDR3 DNA is TGTGCCAGTAGTATAGGGACCGGGACAGGGTACAATGAGCAGTTCTTC.

V and J are TRBV9 and TRBJ2-5; TRBD2 matches 13 bases. The J call may be mistaken, given a closer DNA end match to TRBJ2-7. The CDR3 is 16 amino acids. CDR1 is SGDLS and CDR2 is YYNGEE in the germline V gene. CDR3 protein: CASSPRLAGGLYEQYF. The CDR3 coding sequence is TGTGCCAGCAGCCCGCGACTAGCGGGAGGCCTCTACGAGCAGTACTTC.

This clone came up a few times. The CDR3 nucleotides read TGTGCCAGCAGTGAACTTCCAGGGTGGACCGGGGAGCTGTTTTTT. Translation: CASSELPGWTGELFF. The chain couples TRBV6-1 to TRBJ2-2; D might be TRBD1 (5 bases). The CDR3 has 15 amino acids. The V gene lost 2 bases and the J gene lost 5 bases, with 12 bases spanning the gap. Per germline, CDR1 MNHNS and CDR2 SASEGT.